These 22 T cell receptor beta chains were all obtained from the same sample, sequenced in a study of blood T cell repertoires in COVID-19 (dated by TCRdb to the early 2020s). The library was built by means of the immunoSEQ multiplex PCR assay. TCRdb took this table from immuneACCESS and kept in-frame rearrangements with V and J called. Such tables lack part of the clones; where checked against another copy, unresolved V genes explain under half of the gap, and the rest is unexplained. This sample holds about 180,000 clones; about 89% were observed only once. 1.9% of the sample comes from the top ten. The sequenced sample was peripheral blood. Every receptor here comes from a man in his late teens or twenties who had recovered from COVID-19.

The chain is built from TRBV19 and TRBJ1-5, with D possibly being TRBD1 (5 bases). Trimming cost V 4 bases and J 1 base, with 11 bases left between them. The CDR3 has 15 amino acids. CDR1 is LNHDA, CDR2 SQIVND, per germline (reference sequence). The CDR3 bases are TGTGCCAGTAGTAACGGCCAGGGCAGCAATCAGCCCCAGCATTTT. Translation: CASSNGQGSNQPQHF.

This clone is a singleton in its sample. This rearrangement joins TRBV11-3 to TRBJ2-2; D perhaps matches TRBD2 (5 bases). Germline V lookup: CDR1 SGHNT, CDR2 YENEEA. There are 15 residues in the CDR3. Trimming left V 5 bases short and J 5 bases short, with 15 bases between. The CDR3 sequence is CASSAPGSSTGELFF. The CDR3 nucleotides read TGTGCCAGCAGCGCTCCGGGGTCTTCGACCGGGGAGCTGTTTTTT.

The rearrangement links TRBV19 to TRBJ1-5; possibly TRBD1 for D (6 bases). The CDR3 consists of 13 residues. Germline CDR1 reads LNHDA; CDR2 reads SQIVND (reference sequence). Deletions cut 7 bases from V and 0 bases from J, with 7 bases between. The CDR3 loop reads CASTGDSNQPQHF. The CDR3 region has the DNA TGTGCCAGTACAGGGGATAGCAATCAGCCCCAGCATTTT.

This clone was counted only a few times. V is TRBV27 and J is TRBJ1-5, with D possibly TRBD1 on 5 matching bases. Trimming cost V 3 bases and J 6 bases, with 12 bases left between them. This CDR3 contains 14 residues. Per the germline V gene, CDR1 is MNHEY and CDR2 is SMNVEV (reference sequence). CDR3: CASSFGRGVQPQHF. CDR3 DNA: TGTGCCAGCAGTTTCGGCCGGGGGGTTCAGCCCCAGCATTTT.

V is TRBV7-3 and J is TRBJ2-2; 12 nucleotides match TRBD2. The CDR3 consists of 15 residues. V shed 5 bases and J 6 bases; nucleotides not matched to a gene: 4. Germline V gene sequence: CDR1 SGHTA, CDR2 FQGTGA. Here the CDR3 DNA reads TGTGCCAGCAGCACCAGACTAGCGGGAGCCGGGGAGCTGTTTTTT. This translates into CASSTRLAGAGELFF.

J is TRBJ2-7 and V is TRBV7-3; TRBD2 aligns across 8 bases. The CDR3 consists of 15 residues. With 2 bases clipped from V and 0 bases from J, the junction kept 3 bases outside the gene matches. From germline, CDR1 is SGHTA and CDR2 FQGTGA. CDR3 in amino acids: CASSLAGGSSYEQYF. The CDR3 DNA reads as TGTGCCAGCAGCTTAGCGGGAGGATCCTCCTACGAGCAGTACTTC. The full variable domain, rest sourced from reference TRBV7-3 and TRBJ2-7, is GAGVSQTPSNKVTEKGKYVELRCDPISGHTALYWYRQSLGQGPEFLIYFQGTGAADDSGLPNDRFFAVRPEGSVSTLKIQRTERGDSAVYLCASSLAGGSSYEQYFGPGTRLTVT.

This sequence joins TRBV5-1 and TRBJ1-3; no reliable D call. V was cut by 1 base and J by 0 bases, with 8 bases left in between. Germline CDR1 reads SGHRS; CDR2 reads YFSETQ. The CDR3 sequence is 15 residues long. CDR3 DNA: TGCGCCAGCAGCTTGAACGGAGACTCTGGAAACACCATATATTTT. It is translated as CASSLNGDSGNTIYF. Looking up the rest from reference TRBV5-1 and TRBJ1-3 gives the full variable domain: KAGVTQTPRYLIKTRGQQVTLSCSPISGHRSVSWYQQTPGQGLQFLFEYFSETQRNKGNFPGRFSGRQFSNSRSEMNVSTLELGDSALYLCASSLNGDSGNTIYFGEGSWLTVV.

The rearrangement links TRBV27 to TRBJ2-7; 8 bases fit TRBD1. The J segment lost 4 bases and the V segment lost 4 bases, leaving 9 bases of the junction unmatched. Looked up from germline, CDR1 is MNHEY and CDR2 is SMNVEV (reference sequence). The CDR3 totals 15 residues. CDR3 protein: CASSYKGQGGYEQYF. CDR3 sequence (DNA): TGTGCCAGCAGTTACAAAGGACAGGGTGGGTACGAGCAGTACTTC.

This chain joins TRBV4-3 and TRBJ2-5; D remains ambiguous. Trimming removed 1 base at V and 3 bases at J, with 6 bases between. The CDR3 has 13 residues. Germline CDR1 LGHNA, CDR2 YSLEER. The CDR3: CASSQAPEETQYF. The CDR3 nucleotides read TGCGCCAGCAGCCAAGCCCCAGAAGAGACCCAGTACTTC.

This rearrangement joins TRBV6-5 to TRBJ1-2, with no clear D. Per germline, CDR1 MNHEY and CDR2 SVGAGI. The CDR3 consists of 14 residues. V lost 0 bases and J lost 3, with 8 bases in between. CDR3 sequence: CASSYSAGHYGYTF. The CDR3 bases are TGTGCCAGCAGTTACTCGGCAGGCCACTATGGCTACACCTTC.

The chain has TRBV5-6 and TRBJ1-2, with no clear D. The germline gives CDR1 SGHDT, CDR2 YYEEEE. This CDR3 has 13 residues. Trimming left V 4 bases short and J 8 bases short, with 15 bases between. CDR3 protein: CASSADLPGGYTF. The CDR3 DNA reads TGTGCCAGCAGCGCGGACTTGCCAGGAGGCTACACCTTC.

This clone has just one count. This rearrangement joins TRBV6-5 to TRBJ2-1, with TRBD2 identical over 7 bases. Trimming took 8 bases from V and 8 from J; bases not matched to a gene: 6. The germline CDR1 and CDR2 sequences are MNHEY and SVGAGI. The CDR3 spans 12 residues. The CDR3, as DNA: TGTGCCAGCGCCATGCTAGCGGATGAGCAGTTCTTC. It specifies CASAMLADEQFF.

The chain joins TRBV6-5 to TRBJ2-2, with TRBD1 as a possible D gene (7 bases). The CDR3 contains 15 residues. From germline, CDR1 is MNHEY and CDR2 SVGAGI. The V and J ends lost 9 bases and 5 bases respectively, with 19 bases between them. DNA of the CDR3: TGTGCCAGTACCCTAACAGGGGCGGGGACCGGGGAGCTGTTTTTT. This gives the protein CASTLTGAGTGELFF.

The chain links TRBV7-2 to TRBJ2-7, with a weak D call TRBD2 (6 bases). In germline, CDR1 is SGHTA, CDR2 FQGNSA. V lost 5 bases to trimming and J lost 2 bases, with 13 bases between them. The CDR3 spans 14 residues. CDR3 amino acids: CASSNQRVAYEQYF. CDR3 DNA: TGTGCCAGCAGCAACCAGCGGGTGGCCTACGAGCAGTACTTC.

This clone has a handful of counts. J is TRBJ2-7 and V is TRBV30; TRBD2 agrees at 8 bases. CDR3 length: 12 residues. Germline V gives CDR1 GTSNPN, CDR2 SVGIG (reference sequence). J gave up 5 bases and V 6 bases, and 6 bases lay outside the gene matches. CDR3 in DNA: TGTGCCTGTCAGCGGGAGTTCAACGAGCAGTACTTC. Its protein product is CACQREFNEQYF.

This chain joins TRBV4-2 and TRBJ2-3; maybe TRBD2 (6 bases). V was cut by 1 base and J by 4 bases, with 27 bases left in between. The CDR3 has 20 residues. Germline V lookup: CDR1 LGHNA, CDR2 YNFKEQ. The CDR3 DNA is TGTGCCAGCAGCCAAGTTGCTACAGTCTCCGGGACTCGACGGGCAGATACGCAGTATTTT. Its protein is CASSQVATVSGTRRADTQYF.

The CDR3 spells CASSLNRAYEQYF. The CDR3 DNA follows: TGTGCCAGCAGCTTAAACAGGGCCTACGAGCAGTACTTC. V usage is TRBV7-2 and J usage is TRBJ2-7; D may be TRBD1 (6 bases). Germline CDR1 and CDR2: SGHTA and FQGNSA. Trimming cost V 2 bases and J 2 bases, with 7 bases left between them. The CDR3 has 13 residues.

The V gene is TRBV5-1, the J gene TRBJ2-7, with TRBD1 matching 8 bases. Looked up from germline, CDR1 is SGHRS and CDR2 is YFSETQ. The length of the CDR3 is 15 residues. Unmatched junction bases numbered 9, after V lost 4 bases and J lost 3 bases. The CDR3 DNA follows: TGCGCCAGCAGCACCTCGACAGGGGTCTACTACGAGCAGTACTTC. This encodes CASSTSTGVYYEQYF.

The chain recombines TRBV27 with TRBJ2-7; 8 nucleotides agree with TRBD2. J was trimmed by 0 bases and V by 4 bases; bases with no gene match: 2. The V gene's germline CDR1 is MNHEY and CDR2 SMNVEV (reference sequence). The CDR3 runs to 14 residues. The CDR3 DNA reads TGTGCCAGCAGTTCGGGGACTAGCTCCTACGAGCAGTACTTC. It yields the protein CASSSGTSSYEQYF.

The J gene is TRBJ1-4, the V gene TRBV7-9, with 7 nucleotides matching TRBD1. With V trimmed by 1 base and J by 10 bases, 9 bases remained unmatched. Germline-derived CDR1 and CDR2 are SEHNR and FQNEAQ (reference sequence). The CDR3 is 15 residues long. The CDR3 here is CASSLVATSGGKLFF. The CDR3 DNA is TGTGCCAGCAGCTTAGTTGCGACCTCAGGGGGAAAACTGTTTTTT.

Remarks on this clone: The junction and the germline gene differ at one end; a read error may be behind it. The chain combines TRBV7-9 with TRBJ2-1, with TRBD2 matching over 7 bases. CDR3 length: 14 amino acids. The V gene's germline CDR1 is SEHNR and CDR2 FQNEAQ (reference sequence). CDR3 protein: CASSLAQGAGRMVF. CDR3 DNA: TGTGCCAGCAGCTTAGCCCAGGGAGCGGGGAGAATGGTCTTC.

In this sample, this clone turned up once. The rearrangement links TRBV19 to TRBJ2-4, with D perhaps TRBD2 (6 bases). V was clipped by 5 bases and J by 0 bases, with 17 bases between them. In germline, CDR1 is LNHDA, CDR2 SQIVND (reference sequence). The CDR3 consists of 17 residues. The CDR3 is CASSGGDQKLAKNIQYF. The CDR3 nucleotides are TGTGCCAGTAGTGGCGGGGACCAAAAGTTAGCCAAAAACATTCAGTACTTC.